This T cell receptor (beta chain) was obtained from a study of T cell changes during pregnancy in multiple sclerosis. Sequencing used immunoSEQ multiplex PCR; TCRdb keeps in-frame clones, though not all of them. The data contain more than 60,000 clones, roughly 90% of them seen just once; the ten biggest clones take up around 0.27%. CDR1 and CDR2 from the germline V gene are LNHDA and SQIVND (reference sequence). CDR3 length equals 15 residues. Trimming took 7 bases from V and 3 from J, leaving 16 bases between them. The chain carries TRBV19 and TRBJ1-5; D is possibly TRBD1 (5 bases). The TCR sequence derives from a female donor in good health, enrolled as a control in a pregnancy study. This specimen was CD4+ T cells from peripheral blood mononuclear cells, taken in the third trimester of pregnancy. CDR3 protein: CASKWGDGVNQPQHF. DNA for the CDR3: TGTGCCAGTAAGTGGGGGGACGGGGTCAATCAGCCCCAGCATTTT. Together with reference TRBV19 and TRBJ1-5, the CDR3 gives the full variable domain: DGGITQSPKYLFRKEGQNVTLSCEQNLNHDAMYWYRQDPGQGLRLIYYSQIVNDFQKGDIAEGYSVSREKKESFPLTVTSAQKNPTAFYLCASKWGDGVNQPQHFGDGTRLSIL.